The rows below give T cell receptor beta chains drawn from one sample of a study of cytomegalovirus exposure and HLA in healthy donors. Repertoires were generated with immunoSEQ multiplex PCR, while TCRdb's copy carries only in-frame clones and drops some. The sample lists under 200,000 clones, more than 65% occurring once. Sequences were obtained from PBMCs. These receptors were taken from a woman in her fifties or sixties in good health and CMV-seronegative. CDR3s include the opening cysteine and the closing phenylalanine or tryptophan. A D gene is named only where the DNA matches it firmly. Clone size is stated in some rows and not others, as once, few, many or a class when expanded.

V gene: TRBV28
D gene: .
clone size: few
J gene: TRBJ2-1
CDR3 protein: CASSLSVESSYNEQFF
CDR3 DNA: TGTGCCAGCAGTTTATCTGTCGAGAGCTCCTACAATGAGCAGTTCTTC

V gene: TRBV5-1
D gene: TRBD1
clone size: .
J gene: TRBJ1-2
CDR3 protein: CASSLAPGQGSGYTF
CDR3 DNA: TGCGCCAGCAGCTTGGCACCAGGACAGGGTTCGGGCTACACCTTC

V gene: TRBV2
D gene: TRBD2
clone size: .
J gene: TRBJ2-3
CDR3 protein: CASTRRAGPDTQYF
CDR3 DNA: TGTGCCAGCACCCGCCGAGCGGGACCAGATACGCAGTATTTT

V gene: TRBV18
D gene: .
clone size: .
J gene: TRBJ1-3
CDR3 protein: CASSPPSGSGNTIYF
CDR3 DNA: TGTGCCAGCTCACCACCGTCAGGGTCTGGAAACACCATATATTTT

V gene: TRBV28
D gene: .
clone size: .
J gene: TRBJ2-7
CDR3 protein: CASRPSGSGWFYEQYF
CDR3 DNA: TGTGCCAGCAGACCCTCGGGATCAGGATGGTTCTACGAGCAGTACTTC

V gene: TRBV28
D gene: .
clone size: .
J gene: TRBJ2-5
CDR3 protein: CASSLWGVPQETQYF
CDR3 DNA: TGTGCCAGCAGTTTATGGGGAGTGCCCCAAGAGACCCAGTACTTC

V gene: TRBV7-8
D gene: .
clone size: .
J gene: TRBJ2-7
CDR3 protein: CASSRRGYEQYF
CDR3 DNA: TGTGCCAGCAGTCGACGAGGCTACGAGCAGTACTTC

V gene: TRBV7-2
D gene: .
clone size: .
J gene: TRBJ1-4
CDR3 protein: CASSLERSNEKLFF
CDR3 DNA: TGTGCCAGCAGCTTAGAACGGAGTAATGAAAAACTGTTTTTT

V gene: TRBV4-1
D gene: TRBD1
clone size: .
J gene: TRBJ1-5
CDR3 protein: CASSPLSRGNQPQHF
CDR3 DNA: TGCGCCAGCAGCCCTTTGTCCAGGGGGAATCAGCCCCAGCATTTT

V gene: TRBV2
D gene: .
clone size: .
J gene: TRBJ1-4
CDR3 protein: CAKGANEKLFF
CDR3 DNA: TGTGCCAAGGGGGCTAATGAAAAACTGTTTTTT

V gene: TRBV19
D gene: .
clone size: .
J gene: TRBJ2-1
CDR3 protein: CASSIDSGLYNEQFF
CDR3 DNA: TGTGCCAGTAGTATAGATTCTGGGCTTTACAATGAGCAGTTCTTC

V gene: TRBV4-1
D gene: TRBD1
clone size: .
J gene: TRBJ2-7
CDR3 protein: CASSQGDRAVYEQYF
CDR3 DNA: TGCGCCAGCAGCCAAGGGGACAGGGCGGTCTACGAGCAGTACTTC

V gene: TRBV18
D gene: TRBD2
clone size: few
J gene: TRBJ2-1
CDR3 protein: CASSLASGNNEQFF
CDR3 DNA: TGTGCCAGCTCACTGGCTAGCGGAAACAATGAGCAGTTCTTC

V gene: TRBV19
D gene: .
clone size: .
J gene: TRBJ1-3
CDR3 protein: CASSLTRAESGNTIYF
CDR3 DNA: TGTGCCAGTAGCCTCACGAGGGCAGAGTCTGGAAACACCATATATTTT

V gene: TRBV18
D gene: TRBD2
clone size: .
J gene: TRBJ2-1
CDR3 protein: CASSIGLAGVNEQFF
CDR3 DNA: TGTGCCAGCTCGATTGGACTAGCGGGGGTAAATGAGCAGTTCTTC

V gene: TRBV11-2
D gene: TRBD2
clone size: .
J gene: TRBJ2-3
CDR3 protein: CASSRMTSGGADTQYF
CDR3 DNA: TGTGCCAGCAGCCGAATGACTAGCGGGGGTGCAGATACGCAGTATTTT

V gene: TRBV7-2
D gene: .
clone size: few
J gene: TRBJ2-2
CDR3 protein: CASSSDTGELFF
CDR3 DNA: TGTGCCAGCAGCTCCGACACCGGGGAGCTGTTTTTT

V gene: TRBV5-4
D gene: .
clone size: .
J gene: TRBJ1-3
CDR3 protein: CASSTGQRGNTIYF
CDR3 DNA: TGTGCCAGCAGCACAGGACAGAGGGGAAACACCATATATTTT

V gene: TRBV18
D gene: TRBD1
clone size: .
J gene: TRBJ2-7
CDR3 protein: CASSPPGQAAYEQYF
CDR3 DNA: TGTGCCAGCTCACCTCCGGGACAGGCGGCCTACGAGCAGTACTTC